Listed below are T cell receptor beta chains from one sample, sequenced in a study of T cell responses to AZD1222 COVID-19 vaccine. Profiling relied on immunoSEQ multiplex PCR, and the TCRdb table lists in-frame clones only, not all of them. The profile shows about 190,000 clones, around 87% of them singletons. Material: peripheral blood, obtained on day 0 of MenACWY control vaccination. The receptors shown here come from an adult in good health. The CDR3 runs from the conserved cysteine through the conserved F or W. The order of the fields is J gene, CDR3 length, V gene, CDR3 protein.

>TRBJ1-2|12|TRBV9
CASSVPLGGYTF
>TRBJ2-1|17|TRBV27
CASRKGLAGGPHNEQFF
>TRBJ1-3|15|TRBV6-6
CASSPRSASGNTIYF
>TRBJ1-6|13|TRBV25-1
CASNGGGNSPLHF
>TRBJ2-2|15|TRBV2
CASSGLAGDTGELFF
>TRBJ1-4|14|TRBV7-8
CASSLGILNEKLFF
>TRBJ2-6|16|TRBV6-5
CASSYSIRAGANVLTF
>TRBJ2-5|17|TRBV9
CASSVGSPTGNQETQYF
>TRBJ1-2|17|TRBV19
CASTSPDRGSHGYGYTF
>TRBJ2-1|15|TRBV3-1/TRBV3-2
CASSQGAENYNEQFF
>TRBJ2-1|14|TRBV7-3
CASGPGPGYNEQFF
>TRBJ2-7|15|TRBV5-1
CASSSGQGGPYEQYF
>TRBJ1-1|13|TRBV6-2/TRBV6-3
CASSPLGRVEAFF
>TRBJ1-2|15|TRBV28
CASSLGGKINYGYTF
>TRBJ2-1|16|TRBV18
CASRLTGQGLLDEQFF
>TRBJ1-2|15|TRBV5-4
CASSSPGPRGAGYTF
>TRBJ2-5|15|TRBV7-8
CASSPAATGAETQYF
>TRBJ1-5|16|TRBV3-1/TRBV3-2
CASSQGASGGRQPQHF
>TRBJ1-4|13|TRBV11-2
CASSFSGSEKLFF
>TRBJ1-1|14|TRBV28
CASSLVPVNTEAFF
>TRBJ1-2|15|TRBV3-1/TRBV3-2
CASSQGQGAFYGYTF
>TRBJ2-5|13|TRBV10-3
CAISDRGSETQYF
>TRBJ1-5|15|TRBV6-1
CASRAGAVGNQPQHF
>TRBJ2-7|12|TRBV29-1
CSVGVAGYEQYF
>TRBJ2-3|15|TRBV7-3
CASSLHGVVTDTQYF
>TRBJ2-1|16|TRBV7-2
CASSKIAGGLYNEQFF
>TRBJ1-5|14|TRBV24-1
CATSDLNRNQPQHF
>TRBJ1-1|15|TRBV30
CAWLRGWSRYTEAFF